The clone carrying this T cell receptor beta chain was seen only a few times. The sample originates from a study of T cells in Graves' hyperthyroidism and ophthalmopathy. The source material, RNA transcripts, was used to amplify TCR beta CDR3 regions. In the first-round RT-PCR of the TCR CDR3, the HTBI primer set was used. TCRdb recomputed calls from the multiplex PCR reads with MiXCR, one row per CDR3 protein. The sample yields some 340,000 distinct CDR3 sequences, around 15% seen once. The CDR3 length is 10 residues. V lost 6 bases, J lost 5 bases, and 2 bases lay in between. The source is a woman between 40 and 55 years old with Graves' ophthalmopathy. The chain employs TRBV12-3 or TRBV12-4 and TRBJ1-3; D remains unclear. The sequencing input was blood. In DNA, the CDR3 is TGTGCCAGCAGCCGAAACACCATATATTTT. The encoded protein is CASSRNTIYF.